The 2 T cell receptor beta chains in this list originate from one sample, sequenced in a study of blood T cell repertoires in COVID-19. Some clones are missing from TCRdb's copy, which holds only in-frame ones; the method was immunoSEQ multiplex PCR. The sample consists of 100,000 to 150,000 clones, about 90% of them appearing once. The sequenced sample consisted of peripheral blood. The receptors here all came from a man aged 45-65 years with active COVID-19.

The chain is built from TRBV11-2 and TRBJ2-7; 9 bases are a match to TRBD1. With 4 bases clipped from V and 0 bases from J, the junction kept 7 bases outside the gene matches. CDR1 is SGHAT, CDR2 FQNNGV, per germline. This CDR3 region has 16 residues. The DNA for the CDR3 is TGTGCCAGCAGCTCCTACAGGGGGCCGACCTCCTACGAGCAGTACTTC. Protein: CASSSYRGPTSYEQYF.

This clone was seen more than once but under ten times. The chain is built from TRBV12-5 and TRBJ1-3; D uncertain. V was trimmed by 6 bases and J by 2 bases, leaving 8 bases between them. Per germline, CDR1 LGHNT and CDR2 FRNRAP. The CDR3 loop spans 13 amino acids. CDR3 nucleotide sequence: TGTGCTAGTGGATTCGACACTGGAAACACCATATATTTT. Translating gives CASGFDTGNTIYF.